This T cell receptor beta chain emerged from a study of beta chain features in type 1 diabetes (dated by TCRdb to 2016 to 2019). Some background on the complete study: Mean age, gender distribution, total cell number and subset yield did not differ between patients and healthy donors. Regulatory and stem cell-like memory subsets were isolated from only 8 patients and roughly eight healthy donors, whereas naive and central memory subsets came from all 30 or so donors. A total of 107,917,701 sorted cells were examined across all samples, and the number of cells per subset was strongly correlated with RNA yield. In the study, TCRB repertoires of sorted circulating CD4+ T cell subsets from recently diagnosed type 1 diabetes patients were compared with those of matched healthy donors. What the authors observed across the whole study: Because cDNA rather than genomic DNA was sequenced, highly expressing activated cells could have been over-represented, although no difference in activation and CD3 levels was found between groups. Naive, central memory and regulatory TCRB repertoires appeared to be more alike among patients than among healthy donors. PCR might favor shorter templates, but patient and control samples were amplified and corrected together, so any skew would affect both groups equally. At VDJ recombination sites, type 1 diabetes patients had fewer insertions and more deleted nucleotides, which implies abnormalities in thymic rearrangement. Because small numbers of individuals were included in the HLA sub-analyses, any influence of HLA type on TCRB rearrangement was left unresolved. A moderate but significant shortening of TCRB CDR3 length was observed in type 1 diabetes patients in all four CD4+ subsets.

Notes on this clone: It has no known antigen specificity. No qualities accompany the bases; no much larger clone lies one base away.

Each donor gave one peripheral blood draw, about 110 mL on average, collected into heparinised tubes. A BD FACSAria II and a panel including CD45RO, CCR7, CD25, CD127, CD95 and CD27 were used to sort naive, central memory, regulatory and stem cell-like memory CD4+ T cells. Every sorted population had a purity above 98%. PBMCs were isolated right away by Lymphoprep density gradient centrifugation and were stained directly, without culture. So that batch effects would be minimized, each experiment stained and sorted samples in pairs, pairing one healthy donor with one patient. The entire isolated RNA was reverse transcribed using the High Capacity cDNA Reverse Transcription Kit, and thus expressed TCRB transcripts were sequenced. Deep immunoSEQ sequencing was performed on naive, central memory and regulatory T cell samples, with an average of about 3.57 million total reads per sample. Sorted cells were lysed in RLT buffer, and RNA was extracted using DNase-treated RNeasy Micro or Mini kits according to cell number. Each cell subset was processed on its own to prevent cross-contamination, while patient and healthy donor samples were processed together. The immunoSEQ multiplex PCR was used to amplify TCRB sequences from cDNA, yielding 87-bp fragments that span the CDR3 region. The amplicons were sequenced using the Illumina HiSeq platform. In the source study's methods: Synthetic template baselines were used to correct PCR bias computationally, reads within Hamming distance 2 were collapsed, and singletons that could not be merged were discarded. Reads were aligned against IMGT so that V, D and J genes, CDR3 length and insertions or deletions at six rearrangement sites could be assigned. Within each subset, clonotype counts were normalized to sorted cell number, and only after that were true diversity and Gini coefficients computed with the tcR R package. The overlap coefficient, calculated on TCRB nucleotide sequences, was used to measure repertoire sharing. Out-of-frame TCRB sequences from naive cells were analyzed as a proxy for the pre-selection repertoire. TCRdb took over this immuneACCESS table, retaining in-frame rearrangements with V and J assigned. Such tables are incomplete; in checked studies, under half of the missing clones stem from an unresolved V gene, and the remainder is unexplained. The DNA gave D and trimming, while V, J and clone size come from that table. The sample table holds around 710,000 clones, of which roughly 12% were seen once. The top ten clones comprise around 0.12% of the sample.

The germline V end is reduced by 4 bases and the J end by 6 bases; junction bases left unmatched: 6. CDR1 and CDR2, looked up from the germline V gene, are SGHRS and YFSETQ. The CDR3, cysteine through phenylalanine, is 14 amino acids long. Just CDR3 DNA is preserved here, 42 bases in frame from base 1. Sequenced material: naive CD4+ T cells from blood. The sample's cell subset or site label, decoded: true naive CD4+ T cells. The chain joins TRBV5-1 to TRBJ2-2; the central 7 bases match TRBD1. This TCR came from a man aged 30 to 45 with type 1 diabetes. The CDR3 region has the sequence CASSKTGWAGELFF. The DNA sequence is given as TGCGCCAGCAGCAAGACAGGGTGGGCCGGGGAGCTGTTTTTT. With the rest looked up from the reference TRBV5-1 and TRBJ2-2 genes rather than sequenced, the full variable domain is KAGVTQTPRYLIKTRGQQVTLSCSPISGHRSVSWYQQTPGQGLQFLFEYFSETQRNKGNFPGRFSGRQFSNSRSEMNVSTLELGDSALYLCASSKTGWAGELFFGEGSRLTVL.